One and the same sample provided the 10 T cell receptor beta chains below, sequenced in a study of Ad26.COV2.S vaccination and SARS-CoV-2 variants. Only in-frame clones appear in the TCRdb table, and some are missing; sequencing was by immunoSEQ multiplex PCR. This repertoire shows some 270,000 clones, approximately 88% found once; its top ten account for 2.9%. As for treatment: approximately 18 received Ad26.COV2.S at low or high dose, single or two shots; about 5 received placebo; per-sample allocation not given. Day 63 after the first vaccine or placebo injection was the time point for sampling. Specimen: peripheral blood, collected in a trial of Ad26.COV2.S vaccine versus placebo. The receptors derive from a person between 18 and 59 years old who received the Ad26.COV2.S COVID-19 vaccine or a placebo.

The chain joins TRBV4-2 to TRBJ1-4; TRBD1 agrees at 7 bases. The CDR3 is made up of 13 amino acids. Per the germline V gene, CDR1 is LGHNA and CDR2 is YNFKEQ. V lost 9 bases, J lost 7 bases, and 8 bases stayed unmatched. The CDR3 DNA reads TGTGCCAGTAAAGACAGGGTCGGTGAAAAACTGTTTTTT. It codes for CASKDRVGEKLFF.

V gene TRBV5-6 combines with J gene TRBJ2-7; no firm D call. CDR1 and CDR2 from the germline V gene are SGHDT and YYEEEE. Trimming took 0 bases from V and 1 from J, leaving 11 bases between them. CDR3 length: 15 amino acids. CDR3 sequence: CASSLGGLRSYEQYF. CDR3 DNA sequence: TGTGCCAGCAGCTTGGGGGGTTTGAGGTCCTACGAGCAGTACTTC. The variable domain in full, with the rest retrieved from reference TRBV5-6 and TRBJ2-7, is DAGVTQSPTHLIKTRGQQVTLRCSPKSGHDTVSWYQQALGQGPQFIFQYYEEEERQRGNFPDRFSGHQFPNYSSELNVNALLLGDSALYLCASSLGGLRSYEQYFGPGTRLTVT.

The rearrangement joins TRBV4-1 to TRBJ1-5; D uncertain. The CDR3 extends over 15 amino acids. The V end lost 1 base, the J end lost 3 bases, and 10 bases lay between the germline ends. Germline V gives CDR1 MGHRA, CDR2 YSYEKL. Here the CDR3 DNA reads TGCGCCAGCAGCCAAGTCGGAGCACACAATCAGCCCCAGCATTTT. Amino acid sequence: CASSQVGAHNQPQHF.

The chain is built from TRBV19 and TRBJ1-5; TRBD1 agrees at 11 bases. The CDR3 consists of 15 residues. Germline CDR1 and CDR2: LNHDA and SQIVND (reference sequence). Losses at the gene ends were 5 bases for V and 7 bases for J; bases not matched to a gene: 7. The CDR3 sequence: CASSVGQGARQPQHF. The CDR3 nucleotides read TGTGCCAGTAGTGTCGGACAGGGGGCTCGACAGCCCCAGCATTTT.

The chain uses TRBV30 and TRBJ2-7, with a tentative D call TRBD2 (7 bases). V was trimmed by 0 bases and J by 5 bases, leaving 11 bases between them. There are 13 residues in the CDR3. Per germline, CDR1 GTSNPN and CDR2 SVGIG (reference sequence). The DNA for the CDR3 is TGTGCCTGGAGTGTAAGGGGGGGTCACGAGCAGTACGTC. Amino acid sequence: CAWSVRGGHEQYV.

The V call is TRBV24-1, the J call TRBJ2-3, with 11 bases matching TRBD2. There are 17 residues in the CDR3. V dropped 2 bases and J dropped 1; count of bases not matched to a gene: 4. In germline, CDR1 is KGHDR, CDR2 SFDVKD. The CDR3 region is CATSDYSGREGTDTQYF. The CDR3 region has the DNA TGTGCCACCAGTGATTATAGCGGGAGGGAAGGCACAGATACGCAGTATTTT.

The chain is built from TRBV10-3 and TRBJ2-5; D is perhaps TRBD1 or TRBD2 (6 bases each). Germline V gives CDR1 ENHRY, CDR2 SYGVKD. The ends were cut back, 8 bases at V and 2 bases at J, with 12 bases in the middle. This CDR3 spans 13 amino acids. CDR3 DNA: TGTGCCATCGGGTTAGGGGGGCAAGAGACCCAGTACTTC. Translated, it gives CAIGLGGQETQYF.

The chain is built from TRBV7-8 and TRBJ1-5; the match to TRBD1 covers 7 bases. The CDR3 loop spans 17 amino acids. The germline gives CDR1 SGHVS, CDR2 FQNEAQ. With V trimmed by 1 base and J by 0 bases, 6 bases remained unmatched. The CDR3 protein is CASSLEGALYSNQPQHF. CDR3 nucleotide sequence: TGTGCCAGCAGCTTAGAGGGGGCATTGTATAGCAATCAGCCCCAGCATTTT.

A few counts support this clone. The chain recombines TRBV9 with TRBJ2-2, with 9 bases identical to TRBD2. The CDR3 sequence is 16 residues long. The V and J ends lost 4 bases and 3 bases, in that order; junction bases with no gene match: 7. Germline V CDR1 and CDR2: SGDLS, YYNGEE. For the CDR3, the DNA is TGTGCCAGCAGCCTCATAGCGGGAGCGGACACCGGGGAGCTGTTTTTT. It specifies CASSLIAGADTGELFF.

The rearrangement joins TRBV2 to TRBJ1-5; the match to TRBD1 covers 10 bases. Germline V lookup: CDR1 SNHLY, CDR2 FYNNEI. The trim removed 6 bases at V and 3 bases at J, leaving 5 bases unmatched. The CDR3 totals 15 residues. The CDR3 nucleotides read TGTGCCAGCAGAGGGACAGGGGCGCCCAATCAGCCCCAGCATTTT. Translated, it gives CASRGTGAPNQPQHF.